This T cell receptor (beta chain) was retrieved from a study of patients and donors after allogeneic stem cell transplantation. This clonotype was seen a few times. TCRdb re-analysed the RT-PCR reads in MiXCR, keeping a single row per CDR3 protein. Seen here are tens of thousands of distinct CDR3 sequences, less than 30% observed once, and the top ten hold 26%. CDR1 is SEHNR, CDR2 FQNEAQ, per germline (reference sequence). V was cut by 7 bases and J by 6 bases, with 7 bases left in between. This CDR3 region has 12 residues. The chain links TRBV7-9 to TRBJ1-6; D is possibly TRBD1 (5 bases). This receptor was obtained from a human donor who was either an allogeneic HSCT recipient or a stem cell or donor lymphocyte infusion donor (not recorded which). It is not recorded whose cells these are; they may come from a transplant donor. Sequencing was done on a sample of blood, either unsorted or a sorted T cell fraction (not recorded which). CDR3 coding DNA: TGTGCCAGCACAGGGAGTAATTCACCCCTCCACTTT. This sequence encodes CASTGSNSPLHF.